This is a list of T cell receptor beta chains from one sample in a study of vaccination effects on CD4 cells after COVID-19. Their recognized antigens are unknown. The data were produced by immunoSEQ multiplex PCR, yet TCRdb's version contains in-frame clones alone and is incomplete. In the table there are approximately 37,000 clones, just under 75% of which are singletons. Sample: CD4+ T cells from PBMCs cultured with a peptide pool, taken before COVID-19 vaccination. Receptors originate from a human donor who had a prior SARS-CoV-2 infection. CDR3s include the opening cysteine and the closing phenylalanine or tryptophan. A D gene is named only where the DNA matches it firmly. Some rows mark clone size as missing; the rest say once, few, many or name a class of expanded clone.

v_gene,abundance,j_gene,d_gene,CDR3aa,CDR3nt
TRBV4-2,once,TRBJ2-7,NA,CASSLNPLSGTGYEQYF,TGTGCCAGCAGCCTCAACCCCCTTAGCGGAACGGGATACGAGCAGTACTTC
TRBV18,NA,TRBJ1-4,NA,CASSPLNNEKLFF,TGTGCCAGCTCACCACTGAATAATGAAAAACTGTTTTTT
TRBV3-1/TRBV3-2,once,TRBJ1-2,NA,CASSQGRRDASIRGYTF,TGTGCCAGCAGCCAGGGTAGACGGGACGCAAGCATTCGGGGCTACACCTTC
TRBV9,once,TRBJ2-3,NA,CASSSGPTDTQYF,TGTGCCAGCAGCTCAGGGCCGACAGATACGCAGTATTTT
TRBV5-1,NA,TRBJ2-7,TRBD1,CASSPRTGATYEQYF,TGCGCCAGCAGCCCCAGGACAGGGGCAACCTACGAGCAGTACTTC
TRBV7-3,NA,TRBJ2-2,TRBD2,CASTKTPGLGAGELFF,TGTGCCAGCACCAAAACACCGGGACTAGGGGCCGGGGAGCTGTTTTTT
TRBV5-4,NA,TRBJ2-7,NA,CASSLSVRNYEQYF,TGTGCCAGCAGCTTGTCGGTCAGAAACTACGAGCAGTACTTC
TRBV19,NA,TRBJ2-7,NA,CASSSRGGEQYF,TGTGCCAGTAGTTCCCGGGGTGGCGAGCAGTACTTC
TRBV7-9,NA,TRBJ2-2,NA,CASSFAGRGWTGELFF,TGTGCCAGCAGCTTCGCCGGCAGGGGATGGACCGGGGAGCTGTTTTTT
TRBV6-6,NA,TRBJ1-3,TRBD1,CASQTTGGIGNTIYF,TGTGCCAGCCAAACAACAGGGGGTATTGGAAACACCATATATTTT
TRBV3-1/TRBV3-2,NA,TRBJ2-7,NA,CASSQEAGDFYEQYF,TGTGCCAGCAGCCAAGAGGCAGGCGACTTCTACGAGCAGTACTTC
TRBV2,NA,TRBJ1-5,NA,CASRAEGNQPQHF,TGTGCCAGCAGGGCCGAGGGTAATCAGCCCCAGCATTTT
TRBV6-2/TRBV6-3,NA,TRBJ2-1,NA,CASSYQSPSYNEQFF,TGTGCCAGCAGTTACCAATCGCCCTCCTACAATGAGCAGTTCTTC
TRBV5-1,NA,TRBJ1-3,TRBD1,CASSLRWTGGGNTIYF,TGCGCCAGCAGCTTGCGCTGGACAGGGGGCGGAAACACCATATATTTT
TRBV27,NA,TRBJ1-1,NA,CASRVRLENTEAFF,TGTGCCAGCAGGGTGCGACTTGAGAACACTGAAGCTTTCTTT
TRBV4-1,NA,TRBJ2-1,TRBD2,CASSRTGTGRTSGSNEQFF,TGCGCCAGCAGCCGGACCGGGACAGGGAGGACTAGCGGGAGCAATGAGCAGTTCTTC
TRBV2,few,TRBJ2-7,TRBD2,CASSVSGGLSSYEQYF,TGTGCCAGCAGTGTGAGCGGGGGCCTAAGCTCCTACGAGCAGTACTTC